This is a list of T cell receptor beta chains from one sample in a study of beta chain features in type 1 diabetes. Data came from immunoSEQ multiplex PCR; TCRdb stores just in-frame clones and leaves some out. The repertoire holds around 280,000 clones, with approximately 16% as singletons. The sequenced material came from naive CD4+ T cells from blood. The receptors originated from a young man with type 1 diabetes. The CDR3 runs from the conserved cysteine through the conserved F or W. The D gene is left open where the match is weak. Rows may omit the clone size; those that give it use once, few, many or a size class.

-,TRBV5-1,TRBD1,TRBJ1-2,CASSGTANYGYTF,TGCGCCAGCAGTGGGACAGCGAACTATGGCTACACCTTC
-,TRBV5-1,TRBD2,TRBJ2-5,CASSLAPGGPETQYF,TGCGCCAGCAGCTTGGCCCCGGGGGGGCCAGAGACCCAGTACTTC
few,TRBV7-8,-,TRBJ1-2,CASSLVSGSRGTNYGYTF,TGTGCCAGCAGCTTAGTTTCTGGCAGTAGGGGTACTAACTATGGCTACACCTTC
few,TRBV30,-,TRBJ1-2,CAWRTGSYGYTF,TGTGCCTGGAGGACGGGGAGCTATGGCTACACCTTC
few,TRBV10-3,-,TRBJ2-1,CAIRGVSSYNEQFF,TGTGCCATCAGGGGCGTGAGCTCCTACAATGAGCAGTTCTTC
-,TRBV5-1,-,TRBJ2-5,CASSLGGTPETQYF,TGCGCCAGCAGCTTGGGGGGCACTCCAGAGACCCAGTACTTC
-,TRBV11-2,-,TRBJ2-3,CASSLTGVSVTVGADTQYF,TGTGCCAGCAGCTTAACGGGAGTGTCGGTTACGGTCGGGGCAGATACGCAGTATTTT
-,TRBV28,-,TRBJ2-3,CASSTPRDTQYF,TGTGCCAGCAGTACCCCGAGGGATACGCAGTATTTT
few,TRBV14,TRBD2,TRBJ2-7,CASSPPGRHYEQYF,TGTGCCAGCAGCCCCCCCGGGAGGCACTACGAGCAGTACTTC
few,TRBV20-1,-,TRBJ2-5,CSRADQETQYF,TGCAGTCGAGCGGACCAAGAGACCCAGTACTTC
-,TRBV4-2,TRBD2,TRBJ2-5,CASSQAGTRGQETQYF,TGTGCCAGCAGCCAAGCGGGGACTAGGGGTCAAGAGACCCAGTACTTC
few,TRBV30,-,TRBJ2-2,CAWSNSMVGELFF,TGTGCCTGGTCAAATTCTATGGTCGGGGAGCTGTTTTTT
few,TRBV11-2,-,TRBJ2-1,CASSRGPEQFF,TGTGCCAGCAGCCGAGGCCCTGAGCAGTTCTTC
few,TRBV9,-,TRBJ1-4,CASSSGYDNEKLFF,TGTGCCAGCAGCTCGGGATATGATAATGAAAAACTGTTTTTT
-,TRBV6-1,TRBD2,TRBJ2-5,CASSEGTSGQETQYF,TGTGCCAGCAGTGAAGGGACTAGCGGGCAAGAGACCCAGTACTTC
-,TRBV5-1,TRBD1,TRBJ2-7,CASSAGQGAEEQYF,TGCGCCAGCAGCGCGGGACAGGGGGCAGAGGAGCAGTACTTC
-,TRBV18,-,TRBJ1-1,CASSRIQGGNTEAFF,TGTGCCAGCTCACGGATACAGGGTGGAAACACTGAAGCTTTCTTT
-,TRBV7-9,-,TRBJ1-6,CASSRDPSHGNSPLHF,TGTGCCAGCAGCCGGGATCCCAGTCACGGGAATTCACCCCTCCACTTT
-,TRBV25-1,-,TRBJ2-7,CASSEPGGGYEQYF,TGTGCCAGCAGTGAACCAGGGGGAGGCTACGAGCAGTACTTC
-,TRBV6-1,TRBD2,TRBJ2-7,CASSERSLAGGSSYEQYF,TGTGCCAGCAGCGAAAGAAGTCTAGCGGGGGGCAGCTCCTACGAGCAGTACTTC
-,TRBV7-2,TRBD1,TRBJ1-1,CASSLDRDRGPSGNTEAFF,TGTGCCAGCAGCTTAGACCGGGACAGGGGGCCCTCAGGGAACACTGAAGCTTTCTTT
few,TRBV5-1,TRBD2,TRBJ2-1,CASKDTGGSYNEQFF,TGCGCCAGCAAGGACACGGGGGGTTCCTACAATGAGCAGTTCTTC
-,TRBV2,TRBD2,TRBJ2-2,CASSRLARELFF,TGTGCCAGCAGTAGACTAGCCCGGGAGCTGTTTTTT
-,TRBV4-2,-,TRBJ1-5,CASSHKGDNRCQPQHF,TGTGCCAGCAGCCATAAGGGGGACAATAGATGTCAGCCCCAGCATTTT
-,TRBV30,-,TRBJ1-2,CAWSAKGRDYGYTF,TGTGCCTGGAGTGCTAAGGGGAGGGACTATGGCTACACCTTC
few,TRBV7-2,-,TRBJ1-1,CASSFAGEVTEAFF,TGTGCCAGCAGCTTCGCAGGGGAAGTCACTGAAGCTTTCTTT
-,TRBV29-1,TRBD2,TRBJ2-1,CSAPKRDRTSSSYNEQFF,TGCAGCGCACCGAAGCGGGACCGTACCTCGAGCTCCTACAATGAGCAGTTCTTC
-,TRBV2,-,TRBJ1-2,CASSGSAFYGYTF,TGTGCCAGCAGTGGCAGTGCCTTCTATGGCTACACCTTC
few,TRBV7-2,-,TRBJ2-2,CASSLQLGGTGELFF,TGTGCCAGCAGCTTACAACTCGGGGGCACCGGGGAGCTGTTTTTT
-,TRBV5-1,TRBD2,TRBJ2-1,CASRATSAPYNEQFF,TGCGCCAGCAGGGCTACTAGCGCTCCCTACAATGAGCAGTTCTTC
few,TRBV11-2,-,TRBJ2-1,CASSLTAFRLTSYNEQFF,TGTGCCAGCAGCTTGACCGCCTTCAGACTCACCTCCTACAATGAGCAGTTCTTC
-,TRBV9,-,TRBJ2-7,CASSVVPVSYEQYF,TGTGCCAGCAGCGTAGTCCCGGTCTCCTACGAGCAGTACTTC
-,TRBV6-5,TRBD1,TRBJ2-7,CASSWDRGRYEQYF,TGTGCCAGCAGTTGGGACAGGGGTCGTTACGAGCAGTACTTC
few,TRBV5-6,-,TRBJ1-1,CASSLVGAGTEAFF,TGTGCCAGCAGCTTGGTGGGGGCAGGCACTGAAGCTTTCTTT
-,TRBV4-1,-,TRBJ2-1,CASSQTAPLADNEQFF,TGCGCCAGCAGCCAAACCGCGCCACTCGCCGACAATGAGCAGTTCTTC
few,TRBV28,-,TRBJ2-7,CASSFRQIYEQYF,TGTGCCAGCAGTTTTAGACAGATCTACGAGCAGTACTTC
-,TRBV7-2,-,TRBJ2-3,CASSFDGNPSTDTQYF,TGTGCCAGCAGCTTCGACGGGAACCCTAGCACAGATACGCAGTATTTT
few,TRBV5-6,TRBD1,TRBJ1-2,CASSLAVDRGDYGYTF,TGTGCCAGCAGCTTGGCCGTGGACAGGGGGGACTATGGCTACACCTTC
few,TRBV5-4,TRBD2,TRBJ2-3,CASSLPSGFTDTQYF,TGTGCCAGCAGCTTGCCTAGCGGATTCACAGATACGCAGTATTTT
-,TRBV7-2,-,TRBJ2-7,CASSRRETYEQYF,TGTGCCAGCAGCCGGAGGGAAACCTACGAGCAGTACTTC
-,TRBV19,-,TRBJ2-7,CASSTQDSYEQYF,TGTGCCAGTAGTACCCAGGATTCCTACGAGCAGTACTTC
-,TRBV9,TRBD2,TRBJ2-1,CASSPSTSAYNEQFF,TGTGCCAGCAGCCCCTCGACTAGCGCCTACAATGAGCAGTTCTTC
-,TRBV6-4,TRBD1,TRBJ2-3,CASSEQGADTQYF,TGTGCCAGCAGTGAACAGGGGGCAGATACGCAGTATTTT
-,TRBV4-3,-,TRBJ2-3,CASSQDVSRGTDTQYF,TGCGCCAGCAGCCAAGACGTAAGCAGGGGCACAGATACGCAGTATTTT
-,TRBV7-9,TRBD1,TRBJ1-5,CASSDDRGNQPQHF,TGTGCCAGCAGCGACGACAGGGGGAATCAGCCCCAGCATTTT
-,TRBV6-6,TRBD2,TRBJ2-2,CASSPQRGTGELFF,TGTGCCAGCAGTCCTCAGCGGGGGACCGGGGAGCTGTTTTTT
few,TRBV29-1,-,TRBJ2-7,CSVASLRVGEQYF,TGCAGCGTTGCATCACTGCGGGTGGGCGAGCAGTACTTC
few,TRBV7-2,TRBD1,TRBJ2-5,CASSLWTGQETQYF,TGTGCCAGCAGCCTTTGGACAGGGCAAGAGACCCAGTACTTC
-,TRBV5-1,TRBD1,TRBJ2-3,CASSIGQGTDTQYF,TGCGCCAGCAGCATCGGACAGGGGACAGATACGCAGTATTTT
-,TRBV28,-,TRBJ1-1,CASSYGGLYTEAFF,TGTGCCAGCAGTTATGGGGGCCTATACACTGAAGCTTTCTTT
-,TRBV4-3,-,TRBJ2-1,CASSQTTSPYNEQFF,TGCGCCAGCAGCCAAACGACATCACCGTACAATGAGCAGTTCTTC
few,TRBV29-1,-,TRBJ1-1,CSVETGWNTEAFF,TGCAGCGTTGAAACAGGGTGGAACACTGAAGCTTTCTTT
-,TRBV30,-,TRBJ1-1,CAWSHWYPRANTEAFF,TGTGCCTGGAGTCACTGGTATCCCAGGGCGAACACTGAAGCTTTCTTT